This T cell receptor beta chain was observed in a study of shared clonotypes between healthy human individuals. Study-wide findings and caveats: Only blood samples were collected, and tissue repertoires likely differ. Compared with memory subsets, naive subsets generally had larger estimated richness. Limitation of the genetic and exposure-history diversity represented came from the few donors.

Per the original methods: ImmunoSEQ junction-only sequences lacked quality scores, so their filtering differed. Method: immunoSEQ multiplex PCR; TCRdb's copy keeps in-frame clones and lacks some. Clone size and V and J calls were adopted from that table, with D and trimming inferred from the DNA. The top ten clones hold around 1.7% of a sample with under 750,000 clones, roughly two thirds of them seen once. Concerning this clone itself: The antigen remains undetermined.

V lost 4 bases and J lost 10, with 16 bases in between. Germline CDR1 and CDR2: MNHNY and SVGAGI (reference sequence). The CDR3 has 14 residues. The chain carries TRBV6-6 and TRBJ1-4; TRBD1 is a possible D gene (6 bases). Sequenced input: memory CD4+ T cells sorted from blood. As for subset: CD45RA-negative fraction. The origin of this receptor is a woman in her twenties or thirties in good health. The DNA for the CDR3 is TGTGCCAGCAGTTCCCCAACTGGGGGCGTAAAACTGTTTTTT. The encoded protein is CASSSPTGGVKLFF.